This T cell receptor (beta chain) derives from a study of cytomegalovirus exposure and HLA in healthy donors. General study points: The study labeled 150 to 200 TCR beta chains cytomegalovirus-associated.

The donors were members of the validation cohort comprising over a hundred subjects, separate from the approximately 630-subject first cohort. This clone was found once. Its specificity is not known. The junction had 4 bases not matched to a gene; V was cut back by 7 bases and J by 7 bases. CDR1 is WSHSY, CDR2 SAAADI, per germline. The CDR3 covers 14 residues. Profiled with immunoSEQ multiplex PCR; TCRdb holds only in-frame clones, not every one. The data show 150,000 or so clones, about 86% seen once. Sequencing was performed on PBMCs. The rearrangement uses TRBV10-2 and TRBJ1-6; 10 positions match TRBD1. The clonotype comes from a human donor in good health. The CDR3 loop is CASTGTGVNSPLHF. In DNA, the CDR3 is TGCGCCAGCACCGGGACAGGGGTAAATTCACCCCTCCACTTT.